The rows below give T cell receptor beta chains drawn from one sample of a study of T cells after yellow fever vaccination. TCRdb independently ran MiXCR on the 5' RACE reads; one entry per CDR3 protein. Here the sample spans about 340,000 distinct CDR3 sequences, roughly an eighth being singletons. The source was CD4+ T cells sorted from PBMCs, collected 15 days after the yellow fever booster vaccination. Source of these receptors: a man between 18 and 35 years old who received the YFV17D yellow fever vaccine. The CDR3 runs from the conserved cysteine through the conserved F or W. The D gene is left open where the match is weak. The size of a clone is reported for some rows only, either as once, few or many, or as a class for expanded clones.

V: TRBV7-3
size: -
J: TRBJ2-2
D: TRBD1
CDR3: CASSLFHRGQHGELFF
DNA: TGTGCCAGCAGCTTATTCCACAGGGGGCAGCACGGGGAGCTGTTTTTT

V: TRBV4-3
size: -
J: TRBJ2-2
D: TRBD2
CDR3: CASTRGGGGELFF
DNA: TGCGCCAGCACACGGGGGGGAGGCGGGGAGCTGTTTTTT

V: TRBV24-1
size: many
J: TRBJ2-2
D: -
CDR3: CATSDGGNTGELFF
DNA: TGTGCCACCAGTGACGGGGGAAACACCGGGGAGCTGTTTTTT

V: TRBV20-1
size: few
J: TRBJ1-6
D: -
CDR3: CSARVGSGFDSPLHF
DNA: TGCAGTGCTAGAGTGGGTAGCGGTTTCGATTCACCCCTCCACTTT

V: TRBV20-1
size: few
J: TRBJ1-1
D: -
CDR3: CSARLEIGTFF
DNA: TGCAGTGCTAGGTTGGAAATTGGAACTTTCTTT

V: TRBV6-5
size: few
J: TRBJ2-5
D: -
CDR3: CASSHPPETQYF
DNA: TGTGCCAGCAGTCACCCCCCGGAGACCCAGTACTTC

V: TRBV20-1
size: -
J: TRBJ1-5
D: -
CDR3: CSAAGQGTQHF
DNA: TGCAGTGCGGCAGGGCAAGGGACCCAGCATTTT

V: TRBV9
size: few
J: TRBJ1-6
D: TRBD1
CDR3: CASSVETGAFSPLHF
DNA: TGTGCCAGCAGCGTAGAGACAGGGGCCTTTTCACCCCTCCACTTT

V: TRBV2
size: -
J: TRBJ2-7
D: -
CDR3: CASSGTFREQYF
DNA: TGTGCCAGCAGCGGGACGTTCCGTGAGCAGTACTTC

V: TRBV20-1
size: -
J: TRBJ1-5
D: -
CDR3: CSARDYMHSNQPQHF
DNA: TGCAGTGCTAGAGACTACATGCATAGCAATCAGCCCCAGCATTTT

V: TRBV10-3
size: many
J: TRBJ2-3
D: -
CDR3: CAARDLNTDTQYF
DNA: TGTGCCGCCCGGGACCTTAACACAGATACGCAGTATTTT

V: TRBV7-2
size: once
J: TRBJ2-3
D: -
CDR3: CASSPLWAEGTQYF
DNA: TGTGCCAGCAGCCCACTTTGGGCGGAAGGTACGCAGTATTTT

V: TRBV11-2
size: -
J: TRBJ1-1
D: -
CDR3: CASSPGWANTEAFF
DNA: TGTGCCAGCAGCCCTGGGTGGGCGAACACTGAAGCTTTCTTT

V: TRBV6-1
size: few
J: TRBJ2-4
D: -
CDR3: CASSEAGIKNIQYF
DNA: TGTGCCAGCAGTGAAGCGGGCATTAAAAACATTCAGTACTTC

V: TRBV6-5
size: few
J: TRBJ1-2
D: TRBD1
CDR3: CASRLGQGIYGYTF
DNA: TGTGCCAGCAGACTGGGACAGGGTATCTATGGCTACACCTTC

V: TRBV5-1
size: many
J: TRBJ2-3
D: TRBD1
CDR3: CASSSETGGPMDTQYF
DNA: TGCGCCAGCAGCTCCGAGACAGGGGGCCCCATGGATACGCAGTATTTT

V: TRBV24-1
size: few
J: TRBJ2-2
D: -
CDR3: CATRNSFQGDTGELFF
DNA: TGTGCCACCAGGAATTCGTTTCAGGGTGACACCGGGGAGCTGTTTTTT

V: TRBV27
size: few
J: TRBJ1-2
D: TRBD1
CDR3: CATSRGFGYGYTF
DNA: TGTGCCACCTCCAGGGGGTTTGGCTATGGCTACACCTTC

V: TRBV4-2
size: -
J: TRBJ2-3
D: -
CDR3: CASSQGHTSTDTQYF
DNA: TGTGCCAGCAGCCAAGGGCATACTAGCACAGATACGCAGTATTTT

V: TRBV4-2
size: -
J: TRBJ1-2
D: -
CDR3: CASSHGGGPNYGYTF
DNA: TGTGCCAGCAGCCATGGGGGGGGGCCTAACTATGGCTACACCTTC

V: TRBV6-6
size: -
J: TRBJ2-2
D: -
CDR3: CASSRRRGPVNTGELFF
DNA: TGTGCCAGCAGCCGCCGCAGGGGACCAGTAAACACCGGGGAGCTGTTTTTT

V: TRBV12-3/TRBV12-4
size: -
J: TRBJ1-2
D: -
CDR3: CASSLLLIQDRRLNYGYTF
DNA: TGTGCCAGCAGTTTACTGCTTATCCAAGACAGACGCCTTAACTATGGCTACACCTTC

V: TRBV12-3/TRBV12-4
size: few
J: TRBJ2-1
D: -
CDR3: CASSLEAANEQFF
DNA: TGTGCCAGCAGTTTAGAAGCTGCGAATGAGCAGTTCTTC

V: TRBV7-6
size: few
J: TRBJ2-5
D: TRBD1
CDR3: CASTFGQGVRETQYF
DNA: TGTGCCAGCACCTTTGGGCAGGGGGTCCGAGAGACCCAGTACTTC

V: TRBV6-2/TRBV6-3
size: -
J: TRBJ1-6
D: -
CDR3: CASSTPATPLHF
DNA: TGTGCCAGCAGTACGCCCGCGACACCCCTCCACTTT

V: TRBV7-6
size: -
J: TRBJ1-5
D: -
CDR3: CASSLGGGESNQPQHF
DNA: TGTGCCAGCAGCTTAGGGGGGGGTGAAAGCAATCAGCCCCAGCATTTT

V: TRBV20-1
size: many
J: TRBJ1-3
D: -
CDR3: CSARDPSSSGNTIYF
DNA: TGCAGTGCTAGAGATCCGAGTAGCTCTGGAAACACCATATATTTT

V: TRBV5-1
size: -
J: TRBJ2-3
D: -
CDR3: CASSSLTDTQYF
DNA: TGCGCCAGCAGCTCACTCACAGATACGCAGTATTTT

V: TRBV2
size: -
J: TRBJ1-5
D: TRBD1
CDR3: CASRGDRTSNQPQHF
DNA: TGTGCCAGCAGGGGGGACAGAACTAGCAATCAGCCCCAGCATTTT

V: TRBV28
size: -
J: TRBJ1-3
D: -
CDR3: CASTSSGTPKGTIYF
DNA: TGTGCCAGCACCTCATCCGGGACACCCAAGGGCACCATATATTTT

V: TRBV5-1
size: few
J: TRBJ1-2
D: -
CDR3: CASSLGGDRFKGYGYTF
DNA: TGCGCCAGCAGCTTGGGAGGAGACAGATTCAAGGGATATGGCTACACCTTC

V: TRBV23-1
size: few
J: TRBJ2-4
D: TRBD1
CDR3: CASSQTGTGYLSAKNIQYF
DNA: TGCGCCAGCAGTCAAACTGGGACAGGGTATTTAAGCGCCAAAAACATTCAGTACTTC

V: TRBV20-1
size: few
J: TRBJ2-3
D: -
CDR3: CSAREVARDTQYF
DNA: TGCAGTGCTAGAGAGGTAGCTAGAGATACGCAGTATTTT

V: TRBV6-5
size: many
J: TRBJ1-4
D: -
CDR3: CASTAGTPGKLFF
DNA: TGTGCCAGCACCGCCGGGACGCCAGGGAAACTGTTTTTT

V: TRBV4-2
size: few
J: TRBJ2-1
D: -
CDR3: CASSQGGSSSYNEQFF
DNA: TGTGCCAGCAGCCAAGGAGGGAGTAGCTCCTACAATGAGCAGTTCTTC

V: TRBV11-2
size: -
J: TRBJ1-1
D: TRBD1
CDR3: CASSLRTGVNTEAFF
DNA: TGTGCCAGCAGCTTGAGGACAGGAGTAAACACTGAAGCTTTCTTT

V: TRBV30
size: few
J: TRBJ2-3
D: TRBD2
CDR3: CAWVGGGLTDTQYF
DNA: TGTGCCTGGGTCGGGGGGGGACTCACAGATACGCAGTATTTT

V: TRBV9
size: -
J: TRBJ2-1
D: TRBD2
CDR3: CASSLVGLANEQFF
DNA: TGTGCCAGCAGCCTCGTCGGACTAGCGAATGAGCAGTTCTTC

V: TRBV28
size: few
J: TRBJ2-1
D: TRBD2
CDR3: CASSRTSGENEQFF
DNA: TGTGCCAGCAGCCGAACTAGCGGGGAGAATGAGCAGTTCTTC

V: TRBV18
size: -
J: TRBJ1-5
D: -
CDR3: CASSPAWSSNQPQHF
DNA: TGTGCCAGCTCACCAGCCTGGTCGAGCAATCAGCCCCAGCATTTT

V: TRBV9
size: -
J: TRBJ2-1
D: TRBD1
CDR3: CASNIQGEWYNEQFF
DNA: TGTGCCAGCAACATCCAGGGGGAATGGTACAATGAGCAGTTCTTC

V: TRBV7-6
size: many
J: TRBJ2-5
D: -
CDR3: CASSGRGPQETQYF
DNA: TGTGCCAGCAGCGGGCGGGGGCCCCAAGAGACCCAGTACTTC